This TCR beta chain came from a study of cytomegalovirus exposure and HLA in healthy donors. General study findings and limits: Later on, an analysis found that several of the most significant clusters appeared to be linked to common viral pathogens, which included parvovirus B19.

V was cut by 6 bases and J by 1 base, with 9 bases left in between. Germline assignment: CDR1 SGHDN and CDR2 FVKESK. This CDR3 has 14 residues. PCR employed 60 Vbeta and 13 Jbeta primers. TCRdb keeps only in-frame clones here, not all; method: immunoSEQ multiplex PCR. The table records some 150,000 clones, around 79% of them present only once. Concerning this clone: What it recognizes is unknown.

Sequencing was performed on PBMCs. The clonotype comes from a male donor in good health and CMV-seronegative. The V call is TRBV14, the J call TRBJ2-2; tentative D call: TRBD1 (5 bases). CDR3 sequence (DNA): TGTGCCAGCAGACCCGACAGGAACACCGGGGAGCTGTTTTTT. Translated, it gives CASRPDRNTGELFF.